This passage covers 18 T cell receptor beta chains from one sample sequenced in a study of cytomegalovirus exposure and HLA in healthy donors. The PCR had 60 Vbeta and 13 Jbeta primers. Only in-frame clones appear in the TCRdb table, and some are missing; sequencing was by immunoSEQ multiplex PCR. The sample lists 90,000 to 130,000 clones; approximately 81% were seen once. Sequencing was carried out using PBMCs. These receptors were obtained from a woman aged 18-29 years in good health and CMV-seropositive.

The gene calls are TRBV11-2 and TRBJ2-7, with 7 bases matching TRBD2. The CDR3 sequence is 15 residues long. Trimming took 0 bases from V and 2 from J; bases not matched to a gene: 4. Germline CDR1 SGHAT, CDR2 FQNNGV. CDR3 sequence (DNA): TGTGCCAGCAGCTTAGATCCCAGCGGGACCTACGAGCAGTACTTC. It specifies CASSLDPSGTYEQYF.

The DNA for the CDR3 is TGTGCCAGCAGCCGTGGGACAAACTCCTACGAGCAGTACTTC. Its protein is CASSRGTNSYEQYF. The chain joins TRBV11-3 to TRBJ2-7; a possible D gene is TRBD1 (6 bases). The germline gives CDR1 SGHNT, CDR2 YENEEA. The CDR3 length is 14 residues. Between the trimmed V and J ends, which lost 5 bases and 0 bases, there was a span of 11 bases. The full variable domain, rest sourced from reference TRBV11-3 and TRBJ2-7, is EAGVVQSPRYKIIEKKQPVAFWCNPISGHNTLYWYLQNLGQGPELLIRYENEEAVDDSQLPKDRFSAERLKGVDSTLKIQPAELGDSAVYLCASSRGTNSYEQYFGPGTRLTVT.

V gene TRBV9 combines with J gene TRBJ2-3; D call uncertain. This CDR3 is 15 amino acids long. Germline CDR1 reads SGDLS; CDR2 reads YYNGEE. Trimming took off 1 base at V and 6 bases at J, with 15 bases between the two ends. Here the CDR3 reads CASSVSVAVQDTQYF. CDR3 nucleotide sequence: TGTGCCAGCAGCGTATCGGTCGCGGTCCAGGATACGCAGTATTTT.

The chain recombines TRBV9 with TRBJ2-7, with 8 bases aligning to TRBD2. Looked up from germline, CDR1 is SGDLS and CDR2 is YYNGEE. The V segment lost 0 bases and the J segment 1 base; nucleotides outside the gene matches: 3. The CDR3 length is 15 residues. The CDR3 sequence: CASSVDGRVSYEQYF. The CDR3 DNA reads TGTGCCAGCAGCGTAGACGGGAGGGTTTCCTACGAGCAGTACTTC.

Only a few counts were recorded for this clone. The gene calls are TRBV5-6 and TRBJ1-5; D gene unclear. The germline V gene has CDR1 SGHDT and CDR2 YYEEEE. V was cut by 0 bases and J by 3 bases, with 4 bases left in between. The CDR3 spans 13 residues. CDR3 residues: CASSLDNNQPQHF. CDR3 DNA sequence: TGTGCCAGCAGCTTGGACAACAATCAGCCCCAGCATTTT. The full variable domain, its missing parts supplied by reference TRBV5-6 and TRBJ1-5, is DAGVTQSPTHLIKTRGQQVTLRCSPKSGHDTVSWYQQALGQGPQFIFQYYEEEERQRGNFPDRFSGHQFPNYSSELNVNALLLGDSALYLCASSLDNNQPQHFGDGTRLSIL.

The CDR3 region is CASSLSGSVSYEQYF. CDR3 in DNA: TGTGCCAGCAGCCTTAGCGGGAGCGTCTCCTACGAGCAGTACTTC. The V call is TRBV11-2, the J call TRBJ2-7, with 9 bases lining up with TRBD2. V trimming: 5 bases; J trimming: 0 bases; junction bases outside the gene matches: 5. The CDR3 has 15 residues. CDR1 is SGHAT and CDR2 is FQNNGV in the germline V gene.

CDR3 sequence reads: CASSYDRDLYNEQFF. In DNA, the CDR3 is TGTGCCAGCTCATATGACAGGGATCTGTACAATGAGCAGTTCTTC. The chain has TRBV18 and TRBJ2-1; 7 bases fit TRBD1. CDR3 length: 15 residues. CDR1 is KGHSH and CDR2 is LQKENI in the germline V gene. V lost 5 bases, J lost 4 bases, and 8 bases stayed unmatched.

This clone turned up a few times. CDR3: CASSLAGQRTYEQYF. The CDR3 DNA reads TGCGCCAGCAGCTTGGCGGGACAGAGGACCTACGAGCAGTACTTC. The chain is built from TRBV5-1 and TRBJ2-7; 7 nucleotides match TRBD1. The CDR3 totals 15 residues. From germline, CDR1 is SGHRS and CDR2 YFSETQ. With V trimmed by 0 bases and J by 2 bases, 5 bases remained unmatched.

The CDR3, as DNA: TGTGCCTGGAGTCCGGGACAGGGGCCAACTAATGAAAAACTGTTTTTT. This gives the protein CAWSPGQGPTNEKLFF. V and J are TRBV30 and TRBJ1-4; TRBD1 agrees at 10 bases. This CDR3 region has 16 residues. Germline CDR1 reads GTSNPN; CDR2 reads SVGIG (reference sequence). The V and J ends lost 2 bases and 0 bases, in that order; junction bases with no gene match: 3.

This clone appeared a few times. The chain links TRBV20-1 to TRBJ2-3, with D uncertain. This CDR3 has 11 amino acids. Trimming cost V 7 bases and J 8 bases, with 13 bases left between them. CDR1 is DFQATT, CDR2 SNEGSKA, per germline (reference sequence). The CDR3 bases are TGCAGTGGTATAAGTGGAGTTACGCAGTATTTT. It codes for CSGISGVTQYF.

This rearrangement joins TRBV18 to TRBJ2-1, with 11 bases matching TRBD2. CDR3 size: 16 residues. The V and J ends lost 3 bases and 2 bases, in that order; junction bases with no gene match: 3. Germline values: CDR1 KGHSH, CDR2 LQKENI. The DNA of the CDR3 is TGTGCCAGCTCACCGCCGACTAGCGGGACCTACAATGAGCAGTTCTTC. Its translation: CASSPPTSGTYNEQFF.

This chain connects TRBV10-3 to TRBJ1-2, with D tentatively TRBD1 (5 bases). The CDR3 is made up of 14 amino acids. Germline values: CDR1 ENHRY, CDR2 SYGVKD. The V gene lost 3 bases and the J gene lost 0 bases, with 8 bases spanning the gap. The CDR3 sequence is CAISDDSSNYGYTF. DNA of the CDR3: TGTGCCATCAGTGATGACAGCTCTAACTATGGCTACACCTTC.

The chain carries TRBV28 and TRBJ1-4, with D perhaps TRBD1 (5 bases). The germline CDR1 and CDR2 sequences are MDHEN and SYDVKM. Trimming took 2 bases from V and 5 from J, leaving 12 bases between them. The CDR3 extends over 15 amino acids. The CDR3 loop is CASSLQDGGNEKLFF. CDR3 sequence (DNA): TGTGCCAGCAGTTTACAGGACGGGGGAAATGAAAAACTGTTTTTT.

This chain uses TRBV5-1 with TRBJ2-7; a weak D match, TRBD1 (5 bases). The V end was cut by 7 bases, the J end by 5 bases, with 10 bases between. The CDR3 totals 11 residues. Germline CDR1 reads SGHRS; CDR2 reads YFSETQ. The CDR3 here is CASGRGDEQYF. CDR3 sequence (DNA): TGCGCCAGCGGTAGGGGCGACGAGCAGTACTTC.

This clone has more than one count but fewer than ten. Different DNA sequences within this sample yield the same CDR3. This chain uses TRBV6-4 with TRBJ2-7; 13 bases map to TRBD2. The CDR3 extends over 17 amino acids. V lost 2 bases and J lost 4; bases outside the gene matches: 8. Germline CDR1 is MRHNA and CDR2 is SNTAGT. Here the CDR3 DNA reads TGTGCCAGCAGTGACCCTTTCGGGACTAGCGGGATGTACGAGCAGTACTTC. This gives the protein CASSDPFGTSGMYEQYF.

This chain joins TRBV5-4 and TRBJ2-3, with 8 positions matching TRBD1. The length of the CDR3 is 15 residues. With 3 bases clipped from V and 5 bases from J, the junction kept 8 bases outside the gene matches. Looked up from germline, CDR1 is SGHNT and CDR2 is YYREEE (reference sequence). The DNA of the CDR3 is TGTGCCAGCAGCTCCCCTGGGACAGGAGGAGATACGCAGTATTTT. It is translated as CASSSPGTGGDTQYF. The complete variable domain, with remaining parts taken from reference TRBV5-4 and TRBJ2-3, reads ETGVTQSPTHLIKTRGQQVTLRCSSQSGHNTVSWYQQALGQGPQFIFQYYREEENGRGNFPPRFSGLQFPNYSSELNVNALELDDSALYLCASSSPGTGGDTQYFGPGTRLTVL.

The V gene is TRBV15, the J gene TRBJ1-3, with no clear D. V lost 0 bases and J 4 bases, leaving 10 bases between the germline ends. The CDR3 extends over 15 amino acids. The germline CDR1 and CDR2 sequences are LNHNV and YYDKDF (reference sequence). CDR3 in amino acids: CATSRDQVPGNTIYF. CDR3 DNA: TGTGCCACCAGCAGAGATCAGGTGCCCGGAAACACCATATATTTT. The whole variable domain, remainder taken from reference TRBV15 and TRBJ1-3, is DAMVIQNPRYQVTQFGKPVTLSCSQTLNHNVMYWYQQKSSQAPKLLFHYYDKDFNNEADTPDNFQSRRPNTSFCFLDIRSPGLGDTAMYLCATSRDQVPGNTIYFGEGSWLTVV.

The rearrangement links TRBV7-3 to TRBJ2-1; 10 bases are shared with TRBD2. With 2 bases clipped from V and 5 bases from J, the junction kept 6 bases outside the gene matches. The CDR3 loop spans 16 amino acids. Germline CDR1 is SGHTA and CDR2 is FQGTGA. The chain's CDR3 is CASSLVGTSADNEQFF. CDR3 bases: TGTGCCAGCAGCTTAGTGGGGACTAGCGCCGACAATGAGCAGTTCTTC.